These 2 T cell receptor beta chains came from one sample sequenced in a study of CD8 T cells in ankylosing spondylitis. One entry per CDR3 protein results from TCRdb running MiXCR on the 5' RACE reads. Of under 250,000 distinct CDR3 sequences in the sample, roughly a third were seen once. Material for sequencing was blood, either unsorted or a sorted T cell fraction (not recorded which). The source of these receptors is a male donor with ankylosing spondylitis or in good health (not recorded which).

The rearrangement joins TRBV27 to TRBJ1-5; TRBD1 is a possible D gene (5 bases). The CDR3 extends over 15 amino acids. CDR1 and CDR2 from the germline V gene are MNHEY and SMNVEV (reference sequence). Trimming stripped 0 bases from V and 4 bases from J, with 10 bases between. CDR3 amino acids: CASSLSGGRNQPQHF. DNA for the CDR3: TGTGCCAGCAGTTTATCCGGGGGGAGGAATCAGCCCCAGCATTTT.

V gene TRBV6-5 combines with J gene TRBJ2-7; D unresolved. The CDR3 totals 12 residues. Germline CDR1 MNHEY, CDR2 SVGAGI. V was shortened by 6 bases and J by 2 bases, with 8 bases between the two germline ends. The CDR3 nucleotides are TGTGCCAGCAGGGGATGGACCTACGAGCAGTACTTC. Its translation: CASRGWTYEQYF.